The TCR beta chain described here comes from a study of blood T cell repertoires in COVID-19. Study in general: Samples came from the United States, Italy and Spain, spanning acute and convalescent COVID-19.

CDR1 is MNHEY, CDR2 SVGAGI, per germline. The CDR3 sequence is 13 residues long. The repertoire was sequenced with immunoSEQ multiplex PCR; TCRdb's copy has only in-frame clones and lacks some. The repertoire has roughly 11,000 clones, around nine tenths of them found once; the top ten carry approximately 11%. The chain joins TRBV6-5 to TRBJ1-3, with a possible D match to TRBD1 (5 bases). The receptor was isolated from a human donor in a cohort sampled during active COVID-19. The sequencing sample was made of peripheral blood. The CDR3 loop reads CATREGPRNTIYF. CDR3 coding DNA: TGTGCGACGCGGGAGGGACCGCGAAACACCATATATTTT.